Reported below is one T cell receptor (beta chain). Its matching antigen is unknown. This record belongs to a study of CD8+ T cells in alopecia areata. Whole-study results and caveats: Scalp and blood retained many expanded lesional clones during tofacitinib. TCR sharing across patients was less clear than in mice, possibly HLA-related.

TCR sequencing used cDNA made by reverse transcription of extracted RNA. The repertoire was sequenced with immunoSEQ multiplex PCR; TCRdb's copy has only in-frame clones and lacks some. The sample records about 190,000 clones, about 60% being singletons. Treatment of the sample: oral pan-JAK inhibitor, 5-10 mg twice daily. This clonotype was obtained from a human donor with alopecia areata. The sequenced sample was CD4+ T cells sorted from blood, obtained at week 4, from a patient treated with tofacitinib.

Written as DNA, the CDR3 is TGTGCCAGCAGTTCCCGACAGGCCGATTCCTACAATGAGCAGTTCTTC. It encodes CASSSRQADSYNEQFF. This chain joins TRBV6-5 and TRBJ2-1; a possible D gene is TRBD1 (6 bases). Germline loops: CDR1 MNHEY, CDR2 SVGAGI. V lost 4 bases, J lost 1 base, and 14 bases lay in between. CDR3 length equals 16 residues.